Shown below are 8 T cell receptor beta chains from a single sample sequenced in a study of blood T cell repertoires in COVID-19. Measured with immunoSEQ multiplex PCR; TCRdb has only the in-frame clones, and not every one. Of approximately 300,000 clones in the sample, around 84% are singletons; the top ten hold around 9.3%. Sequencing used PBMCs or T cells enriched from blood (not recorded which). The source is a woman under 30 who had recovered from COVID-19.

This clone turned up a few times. CDR3 residues: CASSQNSGRARDTQYF. CDR3 DNA: TGCGCCAGCAGCCAGAATAGCGGGAGGGCCCGAGATACGCAGTATTTT. The chain joins TRBV4-1 to TRBJ2-3; 11 nucleotides match TRBD2. The CDR3 runs 16 residues. Germline trimming cut 3 bases from V and 5 bases from J; bases unmatched to any gene: 7. In germline, CDR1 is MGHRA, CDR2 YSYEKL.

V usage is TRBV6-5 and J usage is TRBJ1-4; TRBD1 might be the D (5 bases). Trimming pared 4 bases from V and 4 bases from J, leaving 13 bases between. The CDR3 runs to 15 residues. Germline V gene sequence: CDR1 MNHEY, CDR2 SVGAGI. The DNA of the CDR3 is TGTGCCAGCAGTTTTACGGGGGGGGTTAATGAAAAACTGTTTTTT. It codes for CASSFTGGVNEKLFF.

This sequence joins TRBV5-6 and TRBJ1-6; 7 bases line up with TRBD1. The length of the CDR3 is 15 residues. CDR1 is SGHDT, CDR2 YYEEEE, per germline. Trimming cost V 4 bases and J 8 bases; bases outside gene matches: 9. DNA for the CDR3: TGTGCCAGCAGCGGGATCCGGGACAGCTATTCACCCCTCCACTTT. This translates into CASSGIRDSYSPLHF.

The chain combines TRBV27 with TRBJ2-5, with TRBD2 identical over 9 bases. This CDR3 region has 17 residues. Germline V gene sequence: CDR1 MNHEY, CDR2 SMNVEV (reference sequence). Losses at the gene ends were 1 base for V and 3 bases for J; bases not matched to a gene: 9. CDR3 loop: CASSLLDPSGAEETQYF. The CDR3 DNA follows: TGTGCCAGCAGTTTATTAGACCCTAGCGGGGCAGAAGAGACCCAGTACTTC.

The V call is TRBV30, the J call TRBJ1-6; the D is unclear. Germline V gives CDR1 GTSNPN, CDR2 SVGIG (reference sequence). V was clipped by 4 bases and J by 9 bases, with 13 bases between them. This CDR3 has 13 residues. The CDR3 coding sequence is TGTGCCTGGACTCCGGGAACCGGTTCACCCCTCCACTTT. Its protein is CAWTPGTGSPLHF.

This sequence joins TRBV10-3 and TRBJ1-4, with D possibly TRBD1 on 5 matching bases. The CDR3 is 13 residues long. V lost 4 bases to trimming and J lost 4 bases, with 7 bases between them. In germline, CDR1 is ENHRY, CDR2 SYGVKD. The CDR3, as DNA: TGTGCCATCAGTGGACAGCGTAATGAAAAACTGTTTTTT. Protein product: CAISGQRNEKLFF.

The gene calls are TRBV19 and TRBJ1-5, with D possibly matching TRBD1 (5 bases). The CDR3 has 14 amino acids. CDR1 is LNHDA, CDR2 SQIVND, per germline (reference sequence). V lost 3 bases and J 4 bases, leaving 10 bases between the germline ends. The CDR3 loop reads CASSIWGLNQPQHF. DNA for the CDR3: TGTGCCAGTAGTATTTGGGGCTTAAATCAGCCCCAGCATTTT.

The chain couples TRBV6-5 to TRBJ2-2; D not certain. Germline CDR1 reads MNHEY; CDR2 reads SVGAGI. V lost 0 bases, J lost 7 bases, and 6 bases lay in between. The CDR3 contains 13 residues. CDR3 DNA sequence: TGTGCCAGCAGTTACTCGATACTCGGGGAGCTGTTTTTT. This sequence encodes CASSYSILGELFF.